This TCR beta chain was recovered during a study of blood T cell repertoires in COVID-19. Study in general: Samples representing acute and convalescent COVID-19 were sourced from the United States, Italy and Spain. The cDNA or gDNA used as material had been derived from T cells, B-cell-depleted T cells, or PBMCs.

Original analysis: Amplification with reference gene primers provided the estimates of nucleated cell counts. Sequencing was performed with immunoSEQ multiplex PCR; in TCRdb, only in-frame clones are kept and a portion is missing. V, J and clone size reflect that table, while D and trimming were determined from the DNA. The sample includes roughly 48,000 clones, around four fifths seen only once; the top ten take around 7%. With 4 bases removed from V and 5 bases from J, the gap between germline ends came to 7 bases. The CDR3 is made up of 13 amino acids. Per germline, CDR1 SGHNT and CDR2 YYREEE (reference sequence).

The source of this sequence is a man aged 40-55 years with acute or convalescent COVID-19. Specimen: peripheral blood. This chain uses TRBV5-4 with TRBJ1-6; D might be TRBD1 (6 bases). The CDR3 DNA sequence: TGTGCCAGCAGCACAGGGAATAATTCACCCCTCCACTTT. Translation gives CASSTGNNSPLHF.